Here is one T cell receptor (beta chain) with its context. Produced via immunoSEQ multiplex PCR; TCRdb's table is partial and in-frame only. The sample yields some 2,500,000 clones, approximately 93% seen once. This entry is derived from a study of shared clonotypes between healthy human individuals. Study information: The donors, a couple of women and three men, were aged 18 to 49.

Trimming removed 3 bases from V and 1 base from J, with 10 bases in between. The CDR3 runs to 14 residues. Per the germline V gene, CDR1 is SGDLS and CDR2 is YYNGEE. The sample taken for sequencing was naive CD4+ T cells from PBMCs. Subset in this sample: CD45RA+ positively selected. This sequence joins TRBV9 and TRBJ1-1; D may be TRBD1 (6 bases). The source is a man aged 18-30 years in good health. Some clones in this sample may be carry-over from other donors' samples. The CDR3 reads CASSAPGQNTEAFF. CDR3 DNA sequence: TGTGCCAGCAGCGCCCCGGGACAGAACACTGAAGCTTTCTTT.